This T cell receptor beta chain was recovered during a study of OX40 agonist ivuxolimab in advanced cancers. The wider study: Three individuals attained partial responses, comprising one hepatocellular carcinoma case and two cutaneous melanoma cases. General study findings and limits: CD8+ T cells were the subset that, on average, had more expanded clones than CD4+.

Germline values: CDR1 SEHNR, CDR2 FQNEAQ (reference sequence). The CDR3 runs to 15 residues. The V and J ends lost 5 bases and 6 bases, in that order; junction bases with no gene match: 9. Data came from immunoSEQ multiplex PCR; TCRdb stores just in-frame clones and leaves some out. The table records some 51,000 clones, around 87% of them present only once. As for this clone: Its matching antigen is unknown.

V is TRBV7-9 and J is TRBJ2-1; 8 bases fit TRBD1. The receptor comes from an adult with an advanced solid tumor such as melanoma, head and neck, liver or kidney cancer. The material sequenced was CD4+ or CD8+ T cells sorted from blood, taken in a trial of the OX40 agonist ivuxolimab. The CDR3 DNA reads TGTGCCAGCAGCCAGAAAATCACAGGGGGCAATGAGCAGTTCTTC. Translation: CASSQKITGGNEQFF.